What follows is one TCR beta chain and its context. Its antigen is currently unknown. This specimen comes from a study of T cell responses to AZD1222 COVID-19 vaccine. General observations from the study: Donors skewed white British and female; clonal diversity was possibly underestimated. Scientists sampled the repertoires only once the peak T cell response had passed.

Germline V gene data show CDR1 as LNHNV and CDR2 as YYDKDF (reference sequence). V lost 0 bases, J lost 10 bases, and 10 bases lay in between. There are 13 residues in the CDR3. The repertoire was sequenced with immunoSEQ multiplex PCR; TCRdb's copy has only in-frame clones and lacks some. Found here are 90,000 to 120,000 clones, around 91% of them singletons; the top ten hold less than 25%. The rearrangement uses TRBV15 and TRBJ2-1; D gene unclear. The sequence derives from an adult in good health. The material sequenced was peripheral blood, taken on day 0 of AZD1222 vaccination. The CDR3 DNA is TGTGCCACCAGCAGAGATCTATTTCTCGAGCAGTTCTTC. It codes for CATSRDLFLEQFF.